A selection of T cell receptor beta chains follows, all from one sample in a study of chronic HIV infection and antiretroviral therapy. One entry per CDR3 protein results from TCRdb running MiXCR on the 5' RACE reads. The sample contains about 48,000 distinct CDR3 sequences, about 18% of which appear only once. Sample: peripheral blood. The receptors were sampled from an adult who had HIV and had not received antiretroviral therapy, or was an uninfected healthy control (not recorded which). Each CDR3 is given with its conserved first and last residue. A D gene is named only where the DNA matches it firmly. A row's size may be missing; if present it is once, few, many or a size class.

d_call: NA; v_call: TRBV29-1; j_call: TRBJ1-1; clone_size: few; cdr3_aa: CSVDDRGGGPGAFF; cdr3_nt: TGCAGCGTTGATGATCGTGGGGGGGGACCCGGAGCTTTCTTT
d_call: TRBD2; v_call: TRBV11-3; j_call: TRBJ2-2; clone_size: NA; cdr3_aa: CASSLDLGSGRLTGELFF; cdr3_nt: TGTGCCAGCAGCTTAGATCTAGGCAGCGGGAGACTCACCGGGGAGCTGTTTTTT
d_call: NA; v_call: TRBV10-3; j_call: TRBJ2-3; clone_size: few; cdr3_aa: CAISEGSGSTDTQYF; cdr3_nt: TGTGCCATCAGTGAGGGTAGCGGAAGCACAGATACGCAGTATTTT
d_call: TRBD2; v_call: TRBV11-1; j_call: TRBJ2-7; clone_size: NA; cdr3_aa: CASSRGEVAYEQYF; cdr3_nt: TGTGCCAGCAGCCGGGGGGAGGTTGCCTACGAGCAGTACTTC
d_call: NA; v_call: TRBV20-1; j_call: TRBJ2-7; clone_size: NA; cdr3_aa: CSLKAAGDVHEQYF; cdr3_nt: TGCAGTCTCAAGGCGGCCGGAGACGTCCACGAGCAGTACTTC
d_call: TRBD1; v_call: TRBV12-3/TRBV12-4; j_call: TRBJ1-5; clone_size: NA; cdr3_aa: CASSGSRDREGQPQHF; cdr3_nt: TGTGCCAGCAGTGGTTCCCGGGACAGGGAGGGTCAGCCCCAGCATTTT
d_call: NA; v_call: TRBV20-1; j_call: TRBJ2-1; clone_size: few; cdr3_aa: CSARRGLSGRATNSYNEQFF; cdr3_nt: TGCAGTGCTAGGAGGGGGCTTAGCGGGCGCGCTACTAATTCCTACAATGAGCAGTTCTTC
d_call: NA; v_call: TRBV6-5; j_call: TRBJ1-6; clone_size: few; cdr3_aa: CASRREQGSPLHF; cdr3_nt: TGTGCCAGCAGGCGCGAGCAAGGGTCACCCCTCCACTTT
d_call: NA; v_call: TRBV9; j_call: TRBJ2-3; clone_size: few; cdr3_aa: CASSVGGSTDTQYF; cdr3_nt: TGTGCCAGCAGCGTAGGTGGTAGCACAGATACGCAGTATTTT
d_call: TRBD1; v_call: TRBV18; j_call: TRBJ1-5; clone_size: NA; cdr3_aa: CASSPSTGHGGNQPQHF; cdr3_nt: TGTGCCAGCTCACCGTCGACAGGGCACGGAGGCAATCAGCCCCAGCATTTT
d_call: NA; v_call: TRBV10-3; j_call: TRBJ2-7; clone_size: few; cdr3_aa: CAISGSGYEQYF; cdr3_nt: TGTGCCATCAGTGGATCGGGCTACGAGCAGTACTTC
d_call: TRBD2; v_call: TRBV29-1; j_call: TRBJ2-1; clone_size: few; cdr3_aa: CSVRVAGSYNEQFF; cdr3_nt: TGCAGCGTTAGGGTAGCGGGCTCCTACAATGAGCAGTTCTTC
d_call: TRBD2; v_call: TRBV24-1; j_call: TRBJ2-3; clone_size: few; cdr3_aa: CATSLGLAGAYTQYF; cdr3_nt: TGTGCCACCAGCCTCGGACTAGCGGGAGCATATACGCAGTATTTT
d_call: NA; v_call: TRBV15; j_call: TRBJ1-5; clone_size: few; cdr3_aa: CATSRGSGDSNQPQHF; cdr3_nt: TGTGCCACCAGCAGAGGATCAGGGGATAGCAATCAGCCCCAGCATTTT
d_call: NA; v_call: TRBV6-5; j_call: TRBJ2-7; clone_size: few; cdr3_aa: CASQPGLPSYEQYF; cdr3_nt: TGTGCCAGCCAGCCGGGACTGCCCTCCTACGAGCAGTACTTC
d_call: NA; v_call: TRBV18; j_call: TRBJ1-1; clone_size: few; cdr3_aa: CASSSQGPNTEAFF; cdr3_nt: TGTGCCAGCTCATCCCAGGGCCCGAACACTGAAGCTTTCTTT
d_call: TRBD1; v_call: TRBV7-8; j_call: TRBJ1-1; clone_size: NA; cdr3_aa: CASSVTGVTEAFF; cdr3_nt: TGTGCCAGCAGCGTTACAGGGGTTACTGAAGCTTTCTTT
d_call: NA; v_call: TRBV7-2; j_call: TRBJ2-1; clone_size: NA; cdr3_aa: CASSLTSVSSYNEQFF; cdr3_nt: TGTGCCAGCAGCTTAACGTCGGTCTCTTCCTACAATGAGCAGTTCTTC
d_call: NA; v_call: TRBV28; j_call: TRBJ1-6; clone_size: few; cdr3_aa: CASSIIQPSPLHF; cdr3_nt: TGTGCCAGCAGTATTATACAGCCTTCACCCCTCCACTTT
d_call: NA; v_call: TRBV10-3; j_call: TRBJ2-1; clone_size: NA; cdr3_aa: CAISAGGMGSYNEQFF; cdr3_nt: TGTGCCATCAGCGCCGGGGGCATGGGGTCCTACAATGAGCAGTTCTTC
d_call: NA; v_call: TRBV24-1; j_call: TRBJ1-2; clone_size: NA; cdr3_aa: CATSPDSYGYTF; cdr3_nt: TGTGCCACCAGCCCCGACAGCTATGGCTACACCTTC
d_call: TRBD2; v_call: TRBV9; j_call: TRBJ2-5; clone_size: few; cdr3_aa: CASKASGSETQYF; cdr3_nt: TGTGCCAGCAAGGCTAGCGGGAGTGAGACCCAGTACTTC
d_call: NA; v_call: TRBV28; j_call: TRBJ2-4; clone_size: few; cdr3_aa: CASSLSPLGGWAKNIQYF; cdr3_nt: TGTGCCAGCAGTTTATCGCCCCTAGGGGGATGGGCCAAAAACATTCAGTACTTC
d_call: NA; v_call: TRBV2; j_call: TRBJ1-5; clone_size: many; cdr3_aa: CASRGDYSNQPQHF; cdr3_nt: TGTGCCAGCCGTGGCGATTATAGCAATCAGCCCCAGCATTTT
d_call: NA; v_call: TRBV4-1; j_call: TRBJ2-1; clone_size: NA; cdr3_aa: CASRPGTGKNEQFF; cdr3_nt: TGCGCCAGCAGACCGGGAACGGGGAAGAATGAGCAGTTCTTC
d_call: TRBD1; v_call: TRBV6-4; j_call: TRBJ1-4; clone_size: few; cdr3_aa: CASSDSIGTGDQDEKLFF; cdr3_nt: TGTGCCAGCAGTGACTCTATAGGGACAGGGGATCAGGATGAAAAACTGTTTTTT
d_call: NA; v_call: TRBV28; j_call: TRBJ2-3; clone_size: NA; cdr3_aa: CASSFTSSSDTQYF; cdr3_nt: TGTGCCAGCAGTTTTACTAGCTCATCCGATACGCAGTATTTT
d_call: NA; v_call: TRBV7-3; j_call: TRBJ2-3; clone_size: NA; cdr3_aa: CASSRATDTQYF; cdr3_nt: TGTGCCAGCAGCCGAGCTACAGATACGCAGTATTTT
d_call: TRBD2; v_call: TRBV20-1; j_call: TRBJ2-3; clone_size: NA; cdr3_aa: CSARAAGAVDTQYF; cdr3_nt: TGCAGTGCTAGAGCAGCGGGAGCCGTAGATACGCAGTATTTT
d_call: TRBD2; v_call: TRBV28; j_call: TRBJ2-3; clone_size: NA; cdr3_aa: CASSSPGLPTSTDTQYF; cdr3_nt: TGTGCCAGCAGTTCCCCGGGACTACCGACTAGCACAGATACGCAGTATTTT
d_call: NA; v_call: TRBV28; j_call: TRBJ1-2; clone_size: NA; cdr3_aa: CASTTSSRGYTF; cdr3_nt: TGTGCCAGCACCACCTCAAGTAGAGGCTACACCTTC
d_call: NA; v_call: TRBV7-9; j_call: TRBJ2-3; clone_size: NA; cdr3_aa: CASSLDPARTDTQYF; cdr3_nt: TGTGCCAGCAGCTTAGATCCGGCACGCACAGATACGCAGTATTTT
d_call: NA; v_call: TRBV2; j_call: TRBJ2-3; clone_size: NA; cdr3_aa: CASSEGVRSTDTQYF; cdr3_nt: TGTGCCAGCAGTGAAGGAGTACGAAGCACAGATACGCAGTATTTT
d_call: TRBD2; v_call: TRBV6-6; j_call: TRBJ2-1; clone_size: few; cdr3_aa: CASSYLADINEQFF; cdr3_nt: TGTGCCAGCAGTTATCTAGCGGACATCAATGAGCAGTTCTTC
d_call: NA; v_call: TRBV20-1; j_call: TRBJ2-2; clone_size: NA; cdr3_aa: CSARYPNTGELFF; cdr3_nt: TGCAGTGCTAGATACCCGAACACCGGGGAGCTGTTTTTT
d_call: TRBD1; v_call: TRBV28; j_call: TRBJ2-5; clone_size: NA; cdr3_aa: CASSLGWTGPPLTQETQYF; cdr3_nt: TGTGCCAGCAGTTTAGGGTGGACAGGGCCCCCGTTAACCCAAGAGACCCAGTACTTC
d_call: NA; v_call: TRBV20-1; j_call: TRBJ2-7; clone_size: NA; cdr3_aa: CSAKPARTGYEQYF; cdr3_nt: TGCAGTGCTAAGCCGGCGAGGACGGGCTACGAGCAGTACTTC
d_call: NA; v_call: TRBV28; j_call: TRBJ2-3; clone_size: few; cdr3_aa: CASSFRDFTDTQYF; cdr3_nt: TGTGCCAGCAGTTTTCGGGATTTCACAGATACGCAGTATTTT
d_call: TRBD2; v_call: TRBV28; j_call: TRBJ2-1; clone_size: NA; cdr3_aa: CASRRSGGTYNEQFF; cdr3_nt: TGTGCCAGCCGGAGGAGCGGGGGTACCTACAATGAGCAGTTCTTC
d_call: TRBD1; v_call: TRBV5-1; j_call: TRBJ2-7; clone_size: few; cdr3_aa: CASSLQGDKQYF; cdr3_nt: TGCGCCAGCAGCTTGCAGGGGGACAAGCAGTACTTC
d_call: NA; v_call: TRBV11-1; j_call: TRBJ2-5; clone_size: NA; cdr3_aa: CASSLENSGQETQYF; cdr3_nt: TGTGCCAGCAGCTTGGAGAATAGCGGTCAAGAGACCCAGTACTTC
d_call: NA; v_call: TRBV10-3; j_call: TRBJ2-7; clone_size: NA; cdr3_aa: CAISARGGTYEQYF; cdr3_nt: TGTGCCATCAGTGCCAGGGGGGGAACCTACGAGCAGTACTTC
d_call: NA; v_call: TRBV2; j_call: TRBJ2-1; clone_size: NA; cdr3_aa: CASSDSGLWSYNEQFF; cdr3_nt: TGTGCCAGCAGTGATAGTGGCTTGTGGTCCTACAATGAGCAGTTCTTC
d_call: NA; v_call: TRBV27; j_call: TRBJ1-1; clone_size: NA; cdr3_aa: CASSLGWREWLNTEAFF; cdr3_nt: TGTGCCAGCAGTTTAGGGTGGAGGGAATGGCTAAACACTGAAGCTTTCTTT
d_call: NA; v_call: TRBV7-3; j_call: TRBJ2-6; clone_size: few; cdr3_aa: CASSLKGGSGANVLTF; cdr3_nt: TGTGCCAGCAGCTTAAAGGGGGGCTCTGGGGCCAACGTCCTGACTTTC
d_call: NA; v_call: TRBV21-1; j_call: TRBJ2-2; clone_size: few; cdr3_aa: CASSKGGSGSGSPNTGELFF; cdr3_nt: TGTGCCAGCAGCAAAGGGGGATCCGGTAGCGGGAGCCCGAACACCGGGGAGCTGTTTTTT
d_call: NA; v_call: TRBV7-8; j_call: TRBJ2-3; clone_size: few; cdr3_aa: CASSSTSSSTDTQYF; cdr3_nt: TGTGCCAGCAGCTCGACTAGTTCTAGCACAGATACGCAGTATTTT
d_call: NA; v_call: TRBV27; j_call: TRBJ2-3; clone_size: few; cdr3_aa: CASSRGITDTQYF; cdr3_nt: TGTGCCAGCAGTAGAGGGATAACAGATACGCAGTATTTT
d_call: NA; v_call: TRBV28; j_call: TRBJ2-7; clone_size: NA; cdr3_aa: CASSLRERSYEQYF; cdr3_nt: TGTGCCAGCAGTTTGAGGGAGCGCTCCTACGAGCAGTACTTC
d_call: NA; v_call: TRBV29-1; j_call: TRBJ2-1; clone_size: NA; cdr3_aa: CSVGDPVLNEQFF; cdr3_nt: TGCAGCGTCGGGGATCCCGTATTAAATGAGCAGTTCTTC
d_call: NA; v_call: TRBV5-8; j_call: TRBJ2-3; clone_size: NA; cdr3_aa: CASRVFPGLRTDTQYF; cdr3_nt: TGTGCCAGCAGGGTATTCCCGGGACTCCGCACAGATACGCAGTATTTT
d_call: TRBD1; v_call: TRBV28; j_call: TRBJ1-1; clone_size: NA; cdr3_aa: CASRGPGGTEAFF; cdr3_nt: TGTGCCAGCAGAGGCCCAGGGGGCACTGAAGCTTTCTTT
d_call: TRBD1; v_call: TRBV11-2; j_call: TRBJ2-5; clone_size: few; cdr3_aa: CASSLGGQGTETQYF; cdr3_nt: TGTGCCAGCAGCTTAGGGGGACAGGGGACAGAGACCCAGTACTTC